Each of the 2 T cell receptor beta chains below was sequenced from the same sample in a study of identical twins. TCRdb independently ran MiXCR on the 5' RACE reads; one entry per CDR3 protein. The data show approximately 240,000 distinct CDR3 sequences, 11% to 15% seen once. The specimen was memory (CD45RO+) T cells sorted from blood. These receptors came from a woman aged 18-30 years in good health.

This clonotype was seen a handful of times. The CDR3 sequence is CASSLERRNTGELFF. CDR3 in DNA: TGCGCCAGCAGCTTGGAACGGAGGAACACCGGGGAGCTGTTTTTT. This chain uses TRBV5-1 with TRBJ2-2; D is uncertain. Germline V lookup: CDR1 SGHRS, CDR2 YFSETQ. The CDR3 totals 15 residues. The ends were cut back, 0 bases at V and 1 base at J, with 7 bases in the middle.

V gene TRBV19 combines with J gene TRBJ1-4; no reliable D call. Germline loops: CDR1 LNHDA, CDR2 SQIVND (reference sequence). Trimming removed 7 bases at V and 7 bases at J, with 16 bases between. This CDR3 has 14 residues. The CDR3 loop is CASKDGGRGEKLFF. Written as DNA, the CDR3 is TGTGCCAGTAAGGACGGCGGCCGTGGTGAAAAACTGTTTTTT.